The 9 T cell receptor beta chains in this list originate from one sample, sequenced in a study of radiotherapy plus CTLA-4 blockade in lung cancer. The assay was immunoSEQ multiplex PCR, and TCRdb's table has in-frame clones only and misses some. The table lists approximately 37,000 clones, 65% to 75% of them singletons. The source was peripheral blood, collected from a patient treated with radiotherapy plus ipilimumab. The source is a human donor with non-small cell lung cancer who had stable disease on radiotherapy plus ipilimumab.

The rearrangement joins TRBV7-2 to TRBJ2-2, with 15 bases matching TRBD2. Germline CDR1 and CDR2: SGHTA and FQGNSA. The CDR3 has 17 amino acids. The V segment lost 3 bases and the J segment 6 bases; nucleotides outside the gene matches: 5. The CDR3 sequence is CASSFGLAGGRAGELFF. The CDR3 nucleotides read TGTGCCAGCAGCTTCGGACTAGCGGGGGGGAGGGCCGGGGAGCTGTTTTTT.

The DNA for the CDR3 is TGTGCCAGCAGTGAATACAGGGGATCTGCCTCTGGAAACACCATATATTTT. Protein product: CASSEYRGSASGNTIYF. The gene calls are TRBV2 and TRBJ1-3; TRBD1 matches 7 bases. After removal of 2 bases from V and 0 bases from J, the junction contained 7 bases not matched to a gene. Germline V gene sequence: CDR1 SNHLY, CDR2 FYNNEI. This CDR3 spans 17 amino acids.

This rearrangement joins TRBV11-3 to TRBJ2-3, with 8 bases aligning to TRBD2. V lost 5 bases and J lost 1; bases outside the gene matches: 8. CDR3 length: 16 amino acids. Germline V gene lookup returns CDR1 SGHNT and CDR2 YENEEA. CDR3 residues: CASSNSGGKGTDTQYF. CDR3 DNA sequence: TGTGCCAGCAGCAACAGCGGGGGTAAGGGCACAGATACGCAGTATTTT.

The gene calls are TRBV7-9 and TRBJ2-2, with a tentative D call TRBD2 (7 bases). Looked up from germline, CDR1 is SEHNR and CDR2 is FQNEAQ (reference sequence). This CDR3 comprises 16 residues. Deletions cut 5 bases from V and 4 bases from J, with 17 bases between. The CDR3 sequence is CASSPRGATITGELFF. In nucleotides, the CDR3 is TGTGCCAGCAGCCCCCGGGGGGCCACCATCACCGGGGAGCTGTTTTTT.

The CDR3, as DNA: TGCGCCAGCAGACTGGGCGATCAGCCCCAGCATTTT. This sequence encodes CASRLGDQPQHF. The V call is TRBV5-1, the J call TRBJ1-5; no firm D call. V was cut by 5 bases and J by 5 bases, with 8 bases left in between. The CDR3 sequence is 12 residues long. Germline V gene data show CDR1 as SGHRS and CDR2 as YFSETQ.

This rearrangement joins TRBV19 to TRBJ2-1; D remains unclear. Germline CDR1 and CDR2: LNHDA and SQIVND (reference sequence). The germline V and J ends were trimmed by 1 base and 1 base, with 5 bases remaining between them. The CDR3 contains 14 residues. This CDR3 is CASSIVSSYNEQFF. As DNA, the CDR3 is TGTGCCAGTAGTATAGTGAGTTCCTACAATGAGCAGTTCTTC.

The chain joins TRBV2 to TRBJ2-3; TRBD1 matches 7 bases. The CDR3 sequence is 16 residues long. Germline trimming cut 4 bases from V and 2 bases from J; bases unmatched to any gene: 9. Germline loops: CDR1 SNHLY, CDR2 FYNNEI. The DNA of the CDR3 is TGTGCCAGCAGTGTAACGGGACAGATTATCACAGATACGCAGTATTTT. It is translated as CASSVTGQIITDTQYF. Using reference TRBV2 and TRBJ2-3 for the parts outside the CDR3, the full variable domain is EPEVTQTPSHQVTQMGQEVILRCVPISNHLYFYWYRQILGQKVEFLVSFYNNEISEKSEIFDDQFSVERPDGSNFTLKIRSTKLEDSAMYFCASSVTGQIITDTQYFGPGTRLTVL.

This clone appeared a few times. The genes are TRBV27 and TRBJ2-2; 7 bases line up with TRBD1. The CDR3 covers 15 residues. Germline lookup yields CDR1 MNHEY and CDR2 SMNVEV (reference sequence). V gave up 7 bases and J gave up 1 base; unmatched junction bases: 6. The CDR3 loop is CASKSGTVNTGELFF. The CDR3 bases are TGTGCCAGCAAATCCGGGACAGTGAACACCGGGGAGCTGTTTTTT.

The gene calls are TRBV21-1 and TRBJ2-7; the table gives TRBD2 as D, unverified against the DNA. TRBV21-1 corresponds to a pseudogene. This CDR3 has 16 residues. DNA of the CDR3: TGTGCCAGCAGTATCACCACCGGGACTGGCTCCTACGAGCAGTACTTC. This gives the protein CASSITTGTGSYEQYF.